Below, one T cell receptor (beta chain) is given with its context. The study ran its PCR with 60 Vbeta and 13 Jbeta primers. Measured with immunoSEQ multiplex PCR; TCRdb has only the in-frame clones, and not every one. This sample has approximately 160,000 clones, with around 80% found just once. The donors (healthy individuals) were bone marrow donors. This entry is derived from a study of cytomegalovirus exposure and HLA in healthy donors. Study-wide background: About 82 million unique TCRs from HLA-typed donors were held in an early release of data. Researchers found that 81% of over 350 genotyped donors fell within the Caucasian-associated ancestry cluster.

Germline CDR1 is SGHNT and CDR2 is YYREEE (reference sequence). The CDR3 extends over 16 amino acids. The ends were cut back, 4 bases at V and 2 bases at J, with 13 bases in the middle. The chain carries TRBV5-4 and TRBJ1-6; a weak D match, TRBD1 (6 bases). The material sequenced was PBMCs. This sequence was found in a woman aged 40 to 50 in good health and CMV-seropositive. CDR3 loop: CASSKQGLTYNSPLHF. DNA of the CDR3: TGTGCCAGCAGCAAACAGGGTTTGACCTATAATTCACCCCTCCACTTT.